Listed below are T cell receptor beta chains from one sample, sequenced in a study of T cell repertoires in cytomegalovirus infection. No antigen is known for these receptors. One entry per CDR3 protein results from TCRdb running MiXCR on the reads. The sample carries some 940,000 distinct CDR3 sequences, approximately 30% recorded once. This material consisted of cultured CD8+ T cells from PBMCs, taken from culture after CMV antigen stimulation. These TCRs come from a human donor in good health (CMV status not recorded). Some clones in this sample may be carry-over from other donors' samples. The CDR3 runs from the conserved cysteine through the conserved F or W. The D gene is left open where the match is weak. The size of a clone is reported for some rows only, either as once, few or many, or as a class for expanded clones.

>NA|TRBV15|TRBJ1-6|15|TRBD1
TGTGCCACCGCCCGGGACAGGGGCCTGGGTTCACCCCTCCACTTT
CATARDRGLGSPLHF
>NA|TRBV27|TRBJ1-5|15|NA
TGTGCCAGCAGTGCTACAGGAGGCTATTTTCAGCCCCAGCATTTT
CASSATGGYFQPQHF
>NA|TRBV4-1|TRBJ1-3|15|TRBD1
TGCGCCAGCAGCCGACAGGGATCGTCCGGAAACACCATATATTTT
CASSRQGSSGNTIYF
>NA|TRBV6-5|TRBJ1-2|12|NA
TGTGCCAGCAGCGGGCGGGGGTTTCGCTACACCTTC
CASSGRGFRYTF
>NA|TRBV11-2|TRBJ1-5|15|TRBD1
TGTGCCAGCAGCACTGGACAGGGAGAACTACAGCCCCAGCATTTT
CASSTGQGELQPQHF
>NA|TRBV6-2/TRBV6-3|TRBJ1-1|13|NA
TGTGCCAACAGTGATCGCAGGGGTCCTGAAGCTTTCTTT
CANSDRRGPEAFF
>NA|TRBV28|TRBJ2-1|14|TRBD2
TGTGCCAGCAGTCGTGGGGACTACTACAATGAGCAGTTCTTC
CASSRGDYYNEQFF
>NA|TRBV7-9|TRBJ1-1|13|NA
TGTGCCAGCAGCTTCCTGACAGACTATGAAGCTTTCTTT
CASSFLTDYEAFF
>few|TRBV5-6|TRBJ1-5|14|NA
TGTGCCAGCAGCTGGGGGGGGGCCGGGAAGCCCCAGCATTTT
CASSWGGAGKPQHF
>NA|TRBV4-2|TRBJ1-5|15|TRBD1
TGTGCCAGCAGCCAATATGGACAGGGATATCAGCCCCAGCATTTT
CASSQYGQGYQPQHF
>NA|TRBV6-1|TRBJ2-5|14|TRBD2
TGTGCCAGCAGTGAGGGACTAGCACAAGAGACCCAGTACTTC
CASSEGLAQETQYF
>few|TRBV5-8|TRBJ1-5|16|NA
TGTGCCAGCGACATCTCCCTCGGAGGGAGCAATCAGCCCCAGCATTTT
CASDISLGGSNQPQHF
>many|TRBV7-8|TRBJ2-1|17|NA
TGTGCCAGCAGCCCTTGGAGGGGGGATTACTCCTACAATGAGCAGTTCTTC
CASSPWRGDYSYNEQFF
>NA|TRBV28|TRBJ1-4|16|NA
TGTGCCAGCAGTTCCCCCAGACAGGCAGCTGATGAAAAACTGTTTTTT
CASSSPRQAADEKLFF
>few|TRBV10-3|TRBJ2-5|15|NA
TGTGCCATCGCCCCGCAGGACAGAGACGAAGAGACCCAGTACTTC
CAIAPQDRDEETQYF
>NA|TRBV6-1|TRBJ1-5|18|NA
TGTGCCAGCAGTGAAGCGAGCACTATTCCTCTATTAAATCAGCCCCAGCATTTT
CASSEASTIPLLNQPQHF
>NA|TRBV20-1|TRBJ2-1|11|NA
TGCAGTGCTTCCCGGGTGGGGGAGCAGTTCTTC
CSASRVGEQFF
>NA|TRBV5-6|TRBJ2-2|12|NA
TGTGCCAGCAAACAGAACACCGGGGAGCTGTTTTTT
CASKQNTGELFF
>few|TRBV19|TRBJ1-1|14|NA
TGTGCCAGTACAAGGAGGGGCATGAACACTGAAGCTTTCTTT
CASTRRGMNTEAFF
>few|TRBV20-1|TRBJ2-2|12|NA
TGCAGTGCCCCCGCCAGCACCGGGGAGCTGTTTTTT
CSAPASTGELFF
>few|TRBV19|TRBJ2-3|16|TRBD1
TGTGCCAGTAGCTCCCGGGACAGGGGTCTCACAGATACGCAGTATTTT
CASSSRDRGLTDTQYF
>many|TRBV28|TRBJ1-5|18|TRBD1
TGTGCCAGCAGGCCTGTCAAAAGGACAGGGGGAAGCAATCAGCCCCAGCATTTT
CASRPVKRTGGSNQPQHF
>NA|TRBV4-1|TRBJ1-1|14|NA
TGCGCCAGCAGCCCCCACAGGGCAGGCGCTGAAGCTTTCTTT
CASSPHRAGAEAFF
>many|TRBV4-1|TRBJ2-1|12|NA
TGCGCCAGCAGCCAAGCCGACAATGAGCAGTTCTTC
CASSQADNEQFF
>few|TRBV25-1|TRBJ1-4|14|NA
TGTGCCAGCAGTGAGTGGGGGCGCCTGGAAAAACTGTTTTTT
CASSEWGRLEKLFF
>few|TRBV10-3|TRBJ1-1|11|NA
TGTGCCATCAGTGCAAACACTGAAGCTTTCTTT
CAISANTEAFF
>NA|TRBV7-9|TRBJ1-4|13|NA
TGTGCCAGCAGCCCGCAGGGGAATGAAAAACTGTTTTTT
CASSPQGNEKLFF
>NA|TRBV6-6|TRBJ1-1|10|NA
TGTGCCAGCGGAAACAGTGAAGCTTTCTTT
CASGNSEAFF
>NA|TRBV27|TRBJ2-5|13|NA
TGTGCCAGCAGTTTTAATTCGTGGGGGACCCAGTACTTC
CASSFNSWGTQYF
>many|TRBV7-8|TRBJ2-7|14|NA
TGTGCCAGCAGCACCGGTGCCTTCTCCTACGAGCAGTACTTC
CASSTGAFSYEQYF
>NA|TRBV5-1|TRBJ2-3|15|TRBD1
TGCGCCAGCAGCTTTACAGGGGTTGACACAGATACGCAGTATTTT
CASSFTGVDTDTQYF
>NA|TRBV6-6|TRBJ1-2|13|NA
TGTGCCAGCAGTTACGAGGGTCGGATTGGCTACACCTTC
CASSYEGRIGYTF